This T cell receptor (beta chain) was observed in a study of patients and donors after allogeneic stem cell transplantation. In TCRdb, the RT-PCR reads were re-called with MiXCR into one record per CDR3 protein. The table has roughly 26,000 distinct CDR3 sequences, 7.5% to 9% seen once. V was clipped by 0 bases and J by 8 bases, with 13 bases between them. The CDR3 sequence is 15 residues long. The origin of this receptor is a human donor who was either an allogeneic HSCT recipient or a stem cell or donor lymphocyte infusion donor (not recorded which). It is not recorded whose cells these are; they may come from a transplant donor. The sample consisted of blood, either unsorted or a sorted T cell fraction (not recorded which). The chain links TRBV23-1 to TRBJ1-4; D gene uncertain. TRBV23-1 belongs to the ORF category, with a function that is uncertain. The CDR3 sequence: CASSQSGWAGEKLFF. The CDR3 DNA sequence: TGCGCCAGCAGTCAATCAGGTTGGGCTGGCGAAAAACTGTTTTTT.